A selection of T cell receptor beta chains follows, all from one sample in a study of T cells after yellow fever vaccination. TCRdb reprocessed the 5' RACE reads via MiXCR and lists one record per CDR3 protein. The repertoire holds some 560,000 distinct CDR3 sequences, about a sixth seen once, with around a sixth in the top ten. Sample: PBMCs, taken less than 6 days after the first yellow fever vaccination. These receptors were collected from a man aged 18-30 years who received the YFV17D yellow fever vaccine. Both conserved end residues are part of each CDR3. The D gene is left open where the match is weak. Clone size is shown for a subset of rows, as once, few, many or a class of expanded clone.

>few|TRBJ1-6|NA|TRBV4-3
CASSLTTASPILHF
TGCGCCAGCAGCCTGACGACAGCGTCGCCGATCCTCCACTTT
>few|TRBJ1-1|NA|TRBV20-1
CSADLNTEAFF
TGCAGTGCCGACCTGAACACTGAAGCTTTCTTT
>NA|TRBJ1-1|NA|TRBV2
CASSVQGHANTEAFF
TGTGCCAGCAGTGTACAGGGACACGCGAACACTGAAGCTTTCTTT
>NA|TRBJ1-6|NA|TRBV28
CASNTGNSPLHF
TGTGCCAGCAATACAGGGAATTCACCCCTCCACTTT
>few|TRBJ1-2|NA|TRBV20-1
CSAEGAVGGYTF
TGCAGTGCGGAAGGGGCGGTGGGGGGCTACACCTTC
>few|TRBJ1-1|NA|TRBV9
CASSAGGAWTEAFF
TGTGCCAGCAGCGCCGGGGGGGCTTGGACTGAAGCTTTCTTT
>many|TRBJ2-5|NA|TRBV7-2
CASRQRGLTGETQYF
TGTGCCAGCAGGCAAAGGGGCCTCACAGGGGAGACCCAGTACTTC
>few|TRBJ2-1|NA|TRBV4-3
CASSQAMGSRYNEQFF
TGCGCCAGCAGCCAAGCGATGGGGAGCAGGTACAATGAGCAGTTCTTC
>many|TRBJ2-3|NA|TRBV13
CASSFPPDTQYF
TGTGCCAGCAGCTTTCCCCCCGATACGCAGTATTTT
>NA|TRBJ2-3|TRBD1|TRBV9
CASSFRDRVTDTQYF
TGTGCCAGCAGCTTCCGGGACAGAGTCACAGATACGCAGTATTTT
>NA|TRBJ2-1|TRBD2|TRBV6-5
CASSYSASGADEQFF
TGTGCCAGCAGTTACTCGGCTAGCGGGGCCGATGAGCAGTTCTTC
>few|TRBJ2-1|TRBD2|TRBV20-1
CSATLPPGSGGPTSSYNEQFF
TGCAGTGCTACTCTCCCCCCGGGGAGCGGGGGGCCAACTAGCTCCTACAATGAGCAGTTCTTC
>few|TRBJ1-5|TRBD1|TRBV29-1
CSVADREYQPQHF
TGCAGCGTCGCGGACAGGGAATATCAGCCCCAGCATTTT
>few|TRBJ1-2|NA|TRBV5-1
CASSLGAGPTLYGYTF
TGCGCCAGCAGCTTGGGAGCAGGACCGACTCTTTATGGCTACACCTTC
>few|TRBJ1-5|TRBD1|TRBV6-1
CASSRGTGDHPSNQPQHF
TGTGCCAGCAGTCGCGGGACAGGCGACCACCCTAGCAATCAGCCCCAGCATTTT
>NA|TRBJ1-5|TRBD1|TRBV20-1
CSGDRGPNQPQHF
TGCAGTGGGGACAGGGGGCCAAATCAGCCCCAGCATTTT
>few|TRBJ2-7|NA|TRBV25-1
CASSFGPYEQYF
TGTGCCAGCAGTTTTGGACCATACGAGCAGTACTTC
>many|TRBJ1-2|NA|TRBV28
CASSVSGSGYTF
TGTGCCAGCAGTGTCTCAGGATCTGGCTACACCTTC
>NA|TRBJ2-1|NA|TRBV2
CASSRLQAYNEQFF
TGTGCCAGCAGTCGACTCCAGGCCTACAATGAGCAGTTCTTC
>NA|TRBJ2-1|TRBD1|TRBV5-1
CASSSGQGINEQFF
TGCGCCAGCAGCTCAGGACAGGGGATAAATGAGCAGTTCTTC
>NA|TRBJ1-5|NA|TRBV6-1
CASGGGTGVGPQHF
TGTGCCAGCGGAGGAGGGACGGGGGTCGGGCCCCAGCATTTT
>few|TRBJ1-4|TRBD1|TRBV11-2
CASTAGGIEEKLFF
TGTGCCAGCACCGCAGGGGGAATAGAGGAAAAACTGTTTTTT
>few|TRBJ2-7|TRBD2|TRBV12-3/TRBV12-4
CASSHRGGFYEQYF
TGTGCCAGCAGTCATCGCGGGGGTTTCTACGAGCAGTACTTC
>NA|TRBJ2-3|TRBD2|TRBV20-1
CSARPTGGGETQYF
TGCAGTGCTAGACCGACCGGGGGAGGGGAGACGCAGTATTTT
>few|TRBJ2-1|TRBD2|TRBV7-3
CASSTGGSYNEQFF
TGTGCCAGCAGCACGGGGGGCTCCTACAATGAGCAGTTCTTC
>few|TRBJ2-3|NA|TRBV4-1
CASSQGSGADTQYF
TGCGCCAGCAGCCAAGGGTCCGGGGCGGATACGCAGTATTTT
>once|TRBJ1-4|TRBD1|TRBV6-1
CASSSPGQWDEKLFF
TGTGCCAGCAGCTCACCGGGACAGTGGGATGAAAAACTGTTTTTT
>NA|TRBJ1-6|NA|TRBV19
CASSIRWGANSPLHF
TGTGCCAGTAGTATACGTTGGGGGGCCAATTCACCCCTCCACTTT
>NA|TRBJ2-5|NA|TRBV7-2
CASSLDRASPGETQYF
TGTGCCAGCAGCTTAGACAGGGCATCCCCCGGGGAGACCCAGTACTTC
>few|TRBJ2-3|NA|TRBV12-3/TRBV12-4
CASSLGGVGGDTQYF
TGTGCCAGCAGTTTAGGCGGCGTCGGGGGAGATACGCAGTATTTT
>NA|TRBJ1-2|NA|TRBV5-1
CASSGTAPYYGYTF
TGCGCCAGCAGCGGGACGGCCCCCTACTATGGCTACACCTTC
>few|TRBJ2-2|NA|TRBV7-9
CASSRLRQASVGELFF
TGTGCAAGCAGCCGTTTGAGACAAGCGTCCGTCGGGGAGCTGTTTTTT
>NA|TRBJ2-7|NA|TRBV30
CACSLDSPYERYF
TGTGCCTGTTCTTTAGACTCCCCCTACGAGCGGTACTTC
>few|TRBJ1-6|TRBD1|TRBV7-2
CASSLGQGISPLHF
TGTGCCAGCAGCTTAGGACAGGGGATATCACCCCTCCACTTT
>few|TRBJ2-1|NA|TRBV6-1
CASSLSGVRYNEQFF
TGTGCCAGCAGCTTGAGCGGAGTACGCTACAATGAGCAGTTCTTC
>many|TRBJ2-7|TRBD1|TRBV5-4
CASSHWGQDYEQYF
TGTGCCAGCAGCCACTGGGGACAGGACTACGAGCAGTACTTC
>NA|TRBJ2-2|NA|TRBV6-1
CASTDVGSTGELFF
TGTGCCAGCACCGACGTGGGTTCCACCGGGGAGCTGTTTTTT
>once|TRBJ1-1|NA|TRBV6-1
CASSDLQGPEAFF
TGTGCCAGCAGTGATCTACAGGGTCCTGAAGCTTTCTTT
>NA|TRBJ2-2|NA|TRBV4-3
CASSQDSGAPGELFF
TGCGCCAGCAGCCAAGACTCCGGGGCCCCGGGGGAGCTGTTTTTT
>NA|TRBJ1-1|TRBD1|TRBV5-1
CASSLRDRLNTEAFF
TGCGCCAGCAGCTTGAGGGACAGGCTAAACACTGAAGCTTTCTTT
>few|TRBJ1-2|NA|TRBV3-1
CASSQDPTGRAVYGYTF
TGTGCCAGCAGCCAAGACCCTACGGGACGTGCCGTCTATGGCTACACCTTC
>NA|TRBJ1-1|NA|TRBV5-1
CASSLDVGRGPLNTEAFF
TGCGCCAGCAGCTTGGATGTGGGCAGGGGACCCTTGAACACTGAAGCTTTCTTT
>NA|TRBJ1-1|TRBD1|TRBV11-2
CASSLERDSGAFF
TGTGCCAGCAGCTTAGAACGGGACAGCGGGGCTTTCTTT
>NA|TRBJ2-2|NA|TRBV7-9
CASSSSAGATGELFF
TGTGCCAGCAGCTCTAGTGCAGGGGCCACCGGGGAGCTGTTTTTT
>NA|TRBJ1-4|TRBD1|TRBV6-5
CASRGTGTGRNEKLFF
TGTGCCAGCAGGGGAACCGGGACAGGGAGAAATGAAAAACTGTTTTTT
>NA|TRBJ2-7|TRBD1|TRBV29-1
CSVDRGQSEQYF
TGCAGCGTCGACAGGGGGCAAAGTGAGCAGTACTTC
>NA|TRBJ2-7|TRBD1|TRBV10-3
CAISEASGTGTEQYF
TGTGCCATCAGTGAGGCCTCCGGGACAGGGACCGAGCAGTACTTC
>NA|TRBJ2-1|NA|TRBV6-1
CASSPLGRIADNEQFF
TGTGCCAGCAGCCCTCTGGGAAGGATCGCGGACAATGAGCAGTTCTTC
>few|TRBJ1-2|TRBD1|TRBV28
CASRLQGVYGYTF
TGTGCCAGCAGGTTACAGGGGGTTTATGGCTACACCTTC
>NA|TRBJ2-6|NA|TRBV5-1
CPSSFSLGLAGANVLTF
TGCCCCAGCAGCTTCTCTTTAGGGCTCGCCGGGGCCAACGTCCTGACTTTC
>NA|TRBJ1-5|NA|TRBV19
CASTPATSNQPQHF
TGTGCCAGTACCCCGGCAACTAGCAATCAGCCCCAGCATTTT
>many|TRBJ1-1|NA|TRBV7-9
CASSSKQEFTEAFF
TGTGCCAGCAGCTCGAAACAGGAATTCACTGAAGCTTTCTTT
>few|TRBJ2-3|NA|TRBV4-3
CASSRATPGLPPYF
TGCGCCAGCAGCCGAGCGACGCCGGGACTCCCGCCATATTTT
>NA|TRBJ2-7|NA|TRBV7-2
CASSFRQVGYEQYF
TGTGCCAGCAGCTTCAGACAGGTCGGCTACGAGCAGTACTTC
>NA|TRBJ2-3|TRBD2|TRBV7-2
CASKPAGADTQYF
TGTGCCAGCAAACCCGCGGGGGCAGATACGCAGTATTTT
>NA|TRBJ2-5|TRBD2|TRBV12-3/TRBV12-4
CASSLWGGIGYQETQYF
TGTGCCAGCAGTTTATGGGGGGGGATTGGGTACCAAGAGACCCAGTACTTC